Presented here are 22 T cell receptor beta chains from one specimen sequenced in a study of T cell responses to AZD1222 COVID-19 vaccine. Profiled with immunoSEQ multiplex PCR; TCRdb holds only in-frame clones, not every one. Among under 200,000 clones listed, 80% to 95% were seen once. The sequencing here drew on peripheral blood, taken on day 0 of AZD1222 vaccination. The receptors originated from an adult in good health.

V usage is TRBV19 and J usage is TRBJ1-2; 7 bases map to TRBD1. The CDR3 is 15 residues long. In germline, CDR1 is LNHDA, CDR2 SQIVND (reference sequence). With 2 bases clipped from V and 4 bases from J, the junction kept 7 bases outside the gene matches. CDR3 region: CASSIRTGKAYGYTF. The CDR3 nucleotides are TGTGCCAGTAGTATACGGACAGGCAAAGCCTATGGCTACACCTTC. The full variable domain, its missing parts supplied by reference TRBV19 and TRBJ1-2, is DGGITQSPKYLFRKEGQNVTLSCEQNLNHDAMYWYRQDPGQGLRLIYYSQIVNDFQKGDIAEGYSVSREKKESFPLTVTSAQKNPTAFYLCASSIRTGKAYGYTFGSGTRLTVV.

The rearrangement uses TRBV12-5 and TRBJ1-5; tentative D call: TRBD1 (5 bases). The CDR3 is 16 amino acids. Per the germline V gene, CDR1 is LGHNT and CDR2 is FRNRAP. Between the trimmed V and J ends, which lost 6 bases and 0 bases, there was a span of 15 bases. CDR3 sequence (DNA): TGTGCTAGTGGCCCCGGGGCAGGCTATAGCAATCAGCCCCAGCATTTT. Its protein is CASGPGAGYSNQPQHF. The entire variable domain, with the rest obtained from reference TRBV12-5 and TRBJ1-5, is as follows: DARVTQTPRHKVTEMGQEVTMRCQPILGHNTVFWYRQTMMQGLELLAYFRNRAPLDDSGMPKDRFSAEMPDATLATLKIQPSEPRDSAVYFCASGPGAGYSNQPQHFGDGTRLSIL.

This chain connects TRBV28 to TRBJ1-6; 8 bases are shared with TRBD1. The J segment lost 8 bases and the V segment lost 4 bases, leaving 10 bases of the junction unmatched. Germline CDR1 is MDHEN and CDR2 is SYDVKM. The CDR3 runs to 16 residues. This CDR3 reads CASSSTGTGGDSPLHF. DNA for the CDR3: TGTGCCAGCAGTTCTACCGGGACAGGCGGTGATTCACCCCTCCACTTT.

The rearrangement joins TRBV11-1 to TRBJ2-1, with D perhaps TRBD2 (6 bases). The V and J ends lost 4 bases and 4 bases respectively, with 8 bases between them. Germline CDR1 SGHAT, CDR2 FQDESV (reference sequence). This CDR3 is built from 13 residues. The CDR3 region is CASSSGVYNEQFF. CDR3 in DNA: TGTGCCAGCAGCTCGGGGGTTTACAATGAGCAGTTCTTC.

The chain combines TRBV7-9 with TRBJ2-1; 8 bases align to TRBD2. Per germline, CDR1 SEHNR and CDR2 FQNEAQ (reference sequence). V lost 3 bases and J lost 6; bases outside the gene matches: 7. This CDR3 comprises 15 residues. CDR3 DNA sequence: TGTGCCAGCAGCTTTACGGGGGGGCCCGGCAATGAGCAGTTCTTC. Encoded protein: CASSFTGGPGNEQFF. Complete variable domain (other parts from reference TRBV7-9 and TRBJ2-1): DTGVSQNPRHKITKRGQNVTFRCDPISEHNRLYWYRQTLGQGPEFLTYFQNEAQLEKSRLLSDRFSAERPKGSFSTLEIQRTEQGDSAMYLCASSFTGGPGNEQFFGPGTRLTVL.

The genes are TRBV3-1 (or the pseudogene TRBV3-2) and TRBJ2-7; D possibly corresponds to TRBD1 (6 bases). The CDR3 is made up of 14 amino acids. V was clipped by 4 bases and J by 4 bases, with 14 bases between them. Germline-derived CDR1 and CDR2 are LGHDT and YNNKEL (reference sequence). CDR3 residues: CASSPPDRRYEQYF. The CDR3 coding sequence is TGTGCCAGCAGCCCCCCAGACAGGCGATACGAGCAGTACTTC.

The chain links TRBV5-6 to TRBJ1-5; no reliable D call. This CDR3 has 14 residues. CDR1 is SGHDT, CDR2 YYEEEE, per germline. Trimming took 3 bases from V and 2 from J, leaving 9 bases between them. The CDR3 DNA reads TGTGCCAGCAGCTCTGTACGAGGCAATCAGCCCCAGCATTTT. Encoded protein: CASSSVRGNQPQHF.

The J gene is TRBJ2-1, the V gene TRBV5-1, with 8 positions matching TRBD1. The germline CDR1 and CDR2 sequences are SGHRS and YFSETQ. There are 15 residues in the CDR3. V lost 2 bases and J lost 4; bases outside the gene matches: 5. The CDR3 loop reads CASSFSGGVYNEQFF. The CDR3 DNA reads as TGCGCCAGCAGCTTCTCAGGGGGCGTGTACAATGAGCAGTTCTTC. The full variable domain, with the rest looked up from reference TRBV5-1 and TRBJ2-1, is KAGVTQTPRYLIKTRGQQVTLSCSPISGHRSVSWYQQTPGQGLQFLFEYFSETQRNKGNFPGRFSGRQFSNSRSEMNVSTLELGDSALYLCASSFSGGVYNEQFFGPGTRLTVL.

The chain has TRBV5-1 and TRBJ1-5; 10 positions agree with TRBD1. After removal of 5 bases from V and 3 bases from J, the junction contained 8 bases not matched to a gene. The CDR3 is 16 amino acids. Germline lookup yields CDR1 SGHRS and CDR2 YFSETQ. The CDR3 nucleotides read TGCGCCAGCAGGGTGTCCGGGACAGGGGACAATCAGCCCCAGCATTTT. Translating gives CASRVSGTGDNQPQHF.

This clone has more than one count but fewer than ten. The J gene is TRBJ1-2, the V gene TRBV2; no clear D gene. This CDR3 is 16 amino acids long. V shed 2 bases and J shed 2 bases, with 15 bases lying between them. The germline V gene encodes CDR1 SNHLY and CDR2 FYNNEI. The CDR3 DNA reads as TGTGCCAGCAGTGAAACCCCGTCAACACAGAACTATGGCTACACCTTC. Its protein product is CASSETPSTQNYGYTF.

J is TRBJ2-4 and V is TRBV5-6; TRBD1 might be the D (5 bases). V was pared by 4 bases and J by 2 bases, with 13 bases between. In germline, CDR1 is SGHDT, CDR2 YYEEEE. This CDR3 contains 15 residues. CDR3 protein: CASSGTGATKNIQYF. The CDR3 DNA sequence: TGTGCCAGCAGCGGAACTGGGGCGACCAAAAACATTCAGTACTTC. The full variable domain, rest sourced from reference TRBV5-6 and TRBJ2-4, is DAGVTQSPTHLIKTRGQQVTLRCSPKSGHDTVSWYQQALGQGPQFIFQYYEEEERQRGNFPDRFSGHQFPNYSSELNVNALLLGDSALYLCASSGTGATKNIQYFGAGTRLSVL.

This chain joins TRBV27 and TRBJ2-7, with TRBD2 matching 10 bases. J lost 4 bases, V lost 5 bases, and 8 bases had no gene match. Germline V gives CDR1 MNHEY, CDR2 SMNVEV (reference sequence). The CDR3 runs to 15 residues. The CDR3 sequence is CASSLSSGSAYEQYF. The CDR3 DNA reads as TGTGCCAGCAGTCTTTCTAGCGGGAGCGCTTACGAGCAGTACTTC.

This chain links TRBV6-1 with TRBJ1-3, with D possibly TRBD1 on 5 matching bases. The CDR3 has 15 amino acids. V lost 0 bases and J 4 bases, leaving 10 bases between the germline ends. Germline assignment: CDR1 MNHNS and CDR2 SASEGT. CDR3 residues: CASSEARGWGNTIYF. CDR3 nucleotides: TGTGCCAGCAGTGAAGCGCGGGGGTGGGGAAACACCATATATTTT.

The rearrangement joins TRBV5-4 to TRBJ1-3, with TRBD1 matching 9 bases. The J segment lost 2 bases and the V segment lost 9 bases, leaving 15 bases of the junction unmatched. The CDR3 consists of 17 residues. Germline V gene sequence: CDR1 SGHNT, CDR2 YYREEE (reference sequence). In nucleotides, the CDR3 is TGTGCCACCCAGACAGGGGGGAAGGGATTCGCTGGAAACACCATATATTTT. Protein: CATQTGGKGFAGNTIYF. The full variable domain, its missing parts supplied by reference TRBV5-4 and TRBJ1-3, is ETGVTQSPTHLIKTRGQQVTLRCSSQSGHNTVSWYQQALGQGPQFIFQYYREEENGRGNFPPRFSGLQFPNYSSELNVNALELDDSALYLCATQTGGKGFAGNTIYFGEGSWLTVV.

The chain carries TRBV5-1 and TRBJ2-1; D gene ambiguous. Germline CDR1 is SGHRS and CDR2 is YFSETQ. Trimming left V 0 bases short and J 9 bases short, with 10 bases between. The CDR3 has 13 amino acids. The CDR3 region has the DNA TGCGCCAGCAGCTTGGCTGGGGTGGGTGAGCAGTTCTTC. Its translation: CASSLAGVGEQFF.

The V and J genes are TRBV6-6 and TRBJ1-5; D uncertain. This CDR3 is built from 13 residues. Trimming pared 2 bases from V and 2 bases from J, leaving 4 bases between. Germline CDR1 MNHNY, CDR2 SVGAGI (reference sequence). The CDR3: CASSYEGNQPQHF. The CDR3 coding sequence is TGTGCCAGCAGTTACGAAGGCAATCAGCCCCAGCATTTT.

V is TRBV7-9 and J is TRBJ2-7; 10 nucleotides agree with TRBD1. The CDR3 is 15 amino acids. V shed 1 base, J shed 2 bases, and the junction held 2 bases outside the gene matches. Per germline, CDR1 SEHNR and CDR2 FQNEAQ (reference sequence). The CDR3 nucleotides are TGTGCCAGCAGCTTAGTTGGGACAGGGGCCTACGAGCAGTACTTC. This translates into CASSLVGTGAYEQYF.

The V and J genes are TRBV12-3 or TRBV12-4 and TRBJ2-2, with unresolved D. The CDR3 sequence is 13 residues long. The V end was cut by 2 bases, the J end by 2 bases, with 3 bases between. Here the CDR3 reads CASSLINTGELFF. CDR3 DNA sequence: TGTGCCAGCAGTTTAATAAACACCGGGGAGCTGTTTTTT.

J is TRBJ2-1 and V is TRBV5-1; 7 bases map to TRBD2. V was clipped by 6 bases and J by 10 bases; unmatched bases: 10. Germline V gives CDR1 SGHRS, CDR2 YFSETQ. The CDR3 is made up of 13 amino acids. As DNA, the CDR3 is TGCGCCAGCACCACCTACGGAGCGGGAGAGCAGTTCTTC. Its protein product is CASTTYGAGEQFF.

The CDR3 DNA reads TGTGCCAGCAGCCTCCTTGGACCCAATCAGCCCCAGCATTTT. Protein product: CASSLLGPNQPQHF. The chain joins TRBV27 to TRBJ1-5; D not certain. Germline CDR1 reads MNHEY; CDR2 reads SMNVEV (reference sequence). The CDR3 has 14 residues. The V end was cut by 6 bases, the J end by 3 bases, with 12 bases between.

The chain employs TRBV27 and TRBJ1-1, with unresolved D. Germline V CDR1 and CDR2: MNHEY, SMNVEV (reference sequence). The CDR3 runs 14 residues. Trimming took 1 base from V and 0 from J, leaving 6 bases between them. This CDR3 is CASSLYGMNTEAFF. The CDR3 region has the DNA TGTGCCAGCAGTTTATATGGTATGAACACTGAAGCTTTCTTT.

CDR3 nucleotide sequence: TGTGCCAGCAGAGTGGGGTGGGGACATCTCACTGAAGCTTTCTTT. This sequence encodes CASRVGWGHLTEAFF. The chain joins TRBV27 to TRBJ1-1; tentatively, D is TRBD1 (6 bases). The CDR3 spans 15 residues. The germline gives CDR1 MNHEY, CDR2 SMNVEV (reference sequence). The V end lost 6 bases, the J end lost 4 bases, and 18 bases lay between the germline ends.